This TCR beta chain was documented in a study of a mutant IDH1 vaccine in newly diagnosed glioma. Whole-study context: Weeks 1, 3, 5, 7, 11, 15, 19 and 23 were when patients received their eight vaccinations. Findings of the study overall: Of the patients, 80% to 95% had vaccine-induced immune responses.

Repertoires were generated with immunoSEQ multiplex PCR, while TCRdb's copy carries only in-frame clones and drops some. The sample lists fewer than 30,000 clones, 65% to 85% seen once, with 7% to 10% in the top ten. This clone ranks as medium-sized (0.01 to 0.1%). Antigen: not known. As for time point: week 23, last vaccination. It was 300 ug of mutant IDH1 20-mer peptide that made up each vaccine dose, given with topical imiquimod. The sequence was obtained from a woman under 30 with glioma. The specimen was PBMCs, collected from a glioma patient whose treatment included an IDH1 peptide vaccine.

CDR3: CAITGLDEYTQYF. The CDR3 DNA reads TGTGCCATCACGGGACTAGATGAGTATACGCAGTATTTT. V usage is TRBV2 and J usage is TRBJ2-3, with 8 bases identical to TRBD2. The germline gives CDR1 SNHLY, CDR2 FYNNEI. This CDR3 comprises 13 residues. J lost 7 bases, V lost 10 bases, and 10 bases had no gene match.